This T cell receptor (beta chain) was sequenced for a study of T cell changes during pregnancy in multiple sclerosis. This clone has only a few counts. The data were produced by immunoSEQ multiplex PCR, yet TCRdb's version contains in-frame clones alone and is incomplete. The sample yields approximately 49,000 clones, nearly 90% seen once. The V end lost 3 bases, the J end lost 3 bases, and 8 bases lay between the germline ends. This CDR3 has 13 residues. From germline, CDR1 is KGHSH and CDR2 LQKENI. The sample here was peripheral blood, taken after pregnancy. The TCR was taken from a female donor in good health, enrolled as a control in a pregnancy study. The rearrangement uses TRBV18 and TRBJ1-1, with D uncertain. CDR3 coding DNA: TGTGCCAGCTCACCTACAGTGGACACTGAAGCTTTCTTT. The encoded protein is CASSPTVDTEAFF.